Following are 27 T cell receptor beta chains from one sample sequenced in a study of cytomegalovirus exposure and HLA in healthy donors. 13 Jbeta primers and 60 Vbeta primers were used for the PCR. Here immunoSEQ multiplex PCR was the method, and the copy in TCRdb shows in-frame clones only, minus some. The sample gives around 130,000 clones, over 8.5% of which show up once; less than 6.5% is in the top ten. What was sequenced was PBMCs. These receptors were collected from a woman between 35 and 50 years old in good health and CMV-seropositive.

The chain has TRBV7-6 and TRBJ2-1, with a weak D call TRBD2 (6 bases). The germline gives CDR1 SGHVS, CDR2 FNYEAQ. V dropped 9 bases and J dropped 12 bases, with 12 bases sitting between them. The CDR3 is made up of 10 amino acids. This CDR3 reads CASPTAGQFF. The CDR3 DNA reads as TGTGCCAGTCCTACAGCGGGGCAGTTCTTC.

V gene TRBV6-4 combines with J gene TRBJ1-1; D not certain. This CDR3 region has 13 residues. Germline CDR1 reads MRHNA; CDR2 reads SNTAGT. V lost 4 bases, J lost 0 bases, and 6 bases lay in between. The DNA for the CDR3 is TGTGCCAGCAGTGTACGGGTGAACACTGAAGCTTTCTTT. Amino acids: CASSVRVNTEAFF.

A few counts support this clone. The rearrangement links TRBV30 to TRBJ1-1, with D tentatively TRBD1 (5 bases). The V gene lost 4 bases and the J gene lost 11 bases, with 14 bases spanning the gap. From germline, CDR1 is GTSNPN and CDR2 SVGIG (reference sequence). The CDR3 consists of 11 residues. CDR3 amino acids: CAWNTGVYAFF. The DNA for the CDR3 is TGTGCCTGGAATACGGGGGTGTATGCTTTCTTT.

This clone was observed a handful of times. The chain recombines TRBV7-6 with TRBJ1-2, with 7 bases lining up with TRBD1. CDR1 and CDR2 (germline): SGHVS, FNYEAQ. J lost 4 bases, V lost 4 bases, and 3 bases had no gene match. The CDR3 is 13 residues long. The CDR3 nucleotides read TGTGCCAGCAGCTCTGACAGGGTCTATGGCTACACCTTC. It codes for CASSSDRVYGYTF.

This clone has just a few counts. The V and J genes are TRBV10-3 and TRBJ2-5; TRBD2 agrees at 7 bases. Unmatched junction bases numbered 6, after V lost 6 bases and J lost 5 bases. Looked up from germline, CDR1 is ENHRY and CDR2 is SYGVKD. The CDR3 runs 13 residues. CDR3 sequence: CAISDQGGETQYF. CDR3 nucleotide sequence: TGTGCCATCAGCGACCAGGGAGGGGAGACCCAGTACTTC.

The chain uses TRBV5-1 and TRBJ2-7, with TRBD1 matching over 7 bases. This CDR3 is built from 16 residues. The V gene end was trimmed by 4 bases and the J gene end by 3 bases; junction bases not matched to a gene: 13. Looked up from germline, CDR1 is SGHRS and CDR2 is YFSETQ. CDR3 residues: CASSPDRVQPYYEQYF. CDR3 DNA sequence: TGCGCCAGCAGCCCTGACAGGGTACAACCTTACTACGAGCAGTACTTC.

Only a few counts were recorded for this clone. DNA of the CDR3: TGTGCCTGGCGATGGACAGGGCGGAACACCATATATTTT. This encodes CAWRWTGRNTIYF. The chain employs TRBV30 and TRBJ1-3, with 8 bases matching TRBD1. The CDR3 runs to 13 residues. V lost 5 bases to trimming and J lost 7 bases; unmatched junction nucleotides: 7. Germline V gene data show CDR1 as GTSNPN and CDR2 as SVGIG (reference sequence).

This chain uses TRBV5-1 with TRBJ1-4, with 8 bases identical to TRBD1. The length of the CDR3 is 15 residues. Germline trimming cut 4 bases from V and 5 bases from J; bases unmatched to any gene: 7. Germline CDR1 SGHRS, CDR2 YFSETQ. The CDR3 coding sequence is TGCGCCAGCAGCGGGGACAGGAAAAGAAATGAAAAACTGTTTTTT. This encodes CASSGDRKRNEKLFF.

This clone was detected only a few times. This chain uses TRBV18 with TRBJ1-5; TRBD1 is a possible D gene (5 bases). This CDR3 is built from 14 residues. CDR1 is KGHSH, CDR2 LQKENI, per germline. Trimming took 3 bases from V and 6 from J, leaving 12 bases between them. The CDR3 here is CASSPGPKGQPQHF. Written as DNA, the CDR3 is TGTGCCAGCTCACCGGGGCCCAAAGGTCAGCCCCAGCATTTT.

The rearrangement uses TRBV9 and TRBJ1-1; TRBD1 is a possible D gene (5 bases). Germline V CDR1 and CDR2: SGDLS, YYNGEE. Trimming removed 3 bases from V and 4 bases from J, with 7 bases in between. The CDR3 is made up of 12 amino acids. The CDR3 loop reads CASSGTTTEAFF. The CDR3 DNA reads as TGTGCCAGCAGCGGGACAACCACTGAAGCTTTCTTT. The variable domain in full, completed from reference TRBV9 and TRBJ1-1, reads DSGVTQTPKHLITATGQRVTLRCSPRSGDLSVYWYQQSLDQGLQFLIQYYNGEERAKGNILERFSAQQFPDLHSELNLSSLELGDSALYFCASSGTTTEAFFGQGTRLTVV.

The chain has TRBV6-5 and TRBJ1-3; maybe TRBD1 (5 bases). Germline lookup yields CDR1 MNHEY and CDR2 SVGAGI. There are 14 residues in the CDR3. The ends were cut back, 4 bases at V and 2 bases at J, with 9 bases in the middle. CDR3 nucleotide sequence: TGTGCCAGCAGTTTCAGGGCGCCTGGAAACACCATATATTTT. Protein product: CASSFRAPGNTIYF.

The rearrangement links TRBV6-4 to TRBJ2-1, with 7 nucleotides matching TRBD2. The V gene's germline CDR1 is MRHNA and CDR2 SNTAGT. This CDR3 spans 13 amino acids. Trimming took 2 bases from V and 5 from J; bases not matched to a gene: 0. This CDR3 is CASSDGTNNEQFF. CDR3 nucleotides: TGTGCCAGCAGTGACGGGACTAACAATGAGCAGTTCTTC.

This clone was seen a few times. The CDR3 sequence is CASSPRTGGISGYTF. The CDR3 DNA is TGTGCCAGCAGTCCCCGGACAGGGGGGATCAGTGGCTACACCTTC. V and J are TRBV28 and TRBJ1-2; 10 nucleotides agree with TRBD1. Trimming took 5 bases from V and 7 from J; bases not matched to a gene: 10. Germline V gene lookup returns CDR1 MDHEN and CDR2 SYDVKM. The CDR3 sequence is 15 residues long.

This clone has a handful of counts. The chain employs TRBV28 and TRBJ1-1; D call uncertain. There are 14 residues in the CDR3. V dropped 7 bases and J dropped 1 base, with 13 bases sitting between them. The germline CDR1 and CDR2 sequences are MDHEN and SYDVKM. The CDR3 region has the DNA TGTGCCAGCATTGTACGGGGAGGGAACACTGAAGCTTTCTTT. Protein product: CASIVRGGNTEAFF.

Only a few counts were recorded for this clone. The V gene is TRBV9, the J gene TRBJ2-7; D might be TRBD2 (6 bases). There are 14 residues in the CDR3. Trimming removed 0 bases from V and 2 bases from J, with 9 bases in between. Germline CDR1 is SGDLS and CDR2 is YYNGEE. The CDR3 nucleotides read TGTGCCAGCAGCGTAGATACGGGGGCCTACGAGCAGTACTTC. Protein sequence: CASSVDTGAYEQYF.

This clone occurred a few times. J is TRBJ2-7 and V is TRBV27; D is possibly TRBD1 (5 bases). Germline V gives CDR1 MNHEY, CDR2 SMNVEV (reference sequence). Trimming stripped 6 bases from V and 5 bases from J, with 23 bases between. The CDR3 runs to 16 residues. The CDR3 here is CASRRRGKSLGDEQYF. The CDR3 DNA reads as TGTGCCAGCAGAAGAAGAGGAAAAAGCTTAGGGGACGAGCAGTACTTC.

This clone was counted between two and nine times. The chain couples TRBV10-2 to TRBJ1-5, with a possible D match to TRBD1 (5 bases). V shed 8 bases and J shed 5 bases, with 10 bases lying between them. CDR1 is WSHSY, CDR2 SAAADI, per germline. This CDR3 spans 12 amino acids. The CDR3 sequence: CASSSGDQPQHF. CDR3 sequence (DNA): TGCGCCAGCTCCTCGGGGGATCAGCCCCAGCATTTT.

The chain combines TRBV19 with TRBJ1-1; a possible D gene is TRBD1 (5 bases). CDR1 is LNHDA, CDR2 SQIVND, per germline (reference sequence). The length of the CDR3 is 14 residues. V gave up 4 bases and J gave up 0 bases, with 9 bases separating them. CDR3: CASSRTNLNTEAFF. In DNA, the CDR3 is TGTGCCAGTAGTAGGACAAATCTGAACACTGAAGCTTTCTTT. The full variable domain, with the rest looked up from reference TRBV19 and TRBJ1-1, is DGGITQSPKYLFRKEGQNVTLSCEQNLNHDAMYWYRQDPGQGLRLIYYSQIVNDFQKGDIAEGYSVSREKKESFPLTVTSAQKNPTAFYLCASSRTNLNTEAFFGQGTRLTVV.

The CDR3 loop reads CASSRGPFGANVLTF. CDR3 in DNA: TGTGCCAGCAGTAGGGGTCCTTTCGGGGCCAACGTCCTGACTTTC. This rearrangement joins TRBV6-5 to TRBJ2-6; tentatively, D is TRBD1 (5 bases). Germline CDR1 is MNHEY and CDR2 is SVGAGI. CDR3 length: 15 amino acids. With 5 bases removed from V and 4 bases from J, the gap between germline ends came to 12 bases.

This chain connects TRBV6-6 to TRBJ1-5; a weak D match, TRBD1 (5 bases). CDR1 MNHNY and CDR2 SVGAGI come from the germline V gene (reference sequence). Between the trimmed V and J ends, which lost 6 bases and 6 bases, there was a span of 15 bases. The CDR3 sequence is 14 residues long. The CDR3, as DNA: TGTGCCAGCAGCTCGGGTGCAGGGATTCAGCCCCAGCATTTT. It specifies CASSSGAGIQPQHF.

This clone showed up just a few times. This chain uses TRBV2 with TRBJ2-7, with D maybe TRBD1 (6 bases). The V gene's germline CDR1 is SNHLY and CDR2 FYNNEI. CDR3 length: 15 amino acids. The ends were cut back, 1 base at V and 2 bases at J, with 12 bases in the middle. The CDR3, as DNA: TGTGCCAGCAGTGAAGGGTACAGGGATCCCTACGAGCAGTACTTC. It is translated as CASSEGYRDPYEQYF.

This clone was seen more than once but under ten times. This chain links TRBV29-1 with TRBJ2-5; 7 nucleotides agree with TRBD1. From germline, CDR1 is SQVTM and CDR2 ANQGSEA. V was clipped by 7 bases and J by 1 base; unmatched bases: 6. The CDR3 has 13 residues. Here the CDR3 DNA reads TGCAGCGCTAAAGGGGGCCCCCAAGAGACCCAGTACTTC. It encodes CSAKGGPQETQYF. Full variable domain (missing parts from reference TRBV29-1 and TRBJ2-5): SAVISQKPSRDICQRGTSLTIQCQVDSQVTMMFWYRQQPGQSLTLIATANQGSEATYESGFVIDKFPISRPNLTFSTLTVSNMSPEDSSIYLCSAKGGPQETQYFGPGTRLLVL.

This clone was seen more than once but under ten times. The chain links TRBV10-3 to TRBJ1-2, with 9 positions matching TRBD1. The CDR3 contains 13 residues. V shed 9 bases, J shed 4 bases, and the junction held 6 bases outside the gene matches. Germline V gives CDR1 ENHRY, CDR2 SYGVKD. This CDR3 is CAIGGTGSYGYTF. The CDR3 DNA is TGTGCCATTGGAGGGACAGGGAGCTATGGCTACACCTTC.

The chain is built from TRBV6-1 and TRBJ2-5, with TRBD2 matching over 9 bases. The CDR3 covers 14 residues. With 8 bases clipped from V and 5 bases from J, the junction kept 9 bases outside the gene matches. Germline V gene sequence: CDR1 MNHNS, CDR2 SASEGT. The CDR3 region is CASGERGAGETQYF. As DNA, the CDR3 is TGTGCCAGCGGAGAGCGGGGGGCCGGGGAGACCCAGTACTTC.

This clone has just a few counts. This rearrangement joins TRBV6-5 to TRBJ1-1; a possible D gene is TRBD1 (6 bases). This CDR3 region has 14 residues. Germline CDR1 MNHEY, CDR2 SVGAGI. Trimming shortened V by 5 bases and J by 3 bases, and 13 bases separated the two germline ends. DNA of the CDR3: TGTGCCAGCAGTCTGGGGGCAGGGGACACTGAAGCTTTCTTT. This translates into CASSLGAGDTEAFF.

In this sample, this clone turned up a few times. The chain links TRBV14 to TRBJ2-3; D remains unclear. Trimming took 0 bases from V and 2 from J, leaving 12 bases between them. The CDR3 covers 16 residues. Germline-derived CDR1 and CDR2 are SGHDN and FVKESK. Here the CDR3 reads CASSQDNNYYTDTQYF. The CDR3 DNA reads as TGTGCCAGCAGCCAAGATAATAACTACTACACAGATACGCAGTATTTT.

Only a few counts were recorded for this clone. The chain has TRBV13 and TRBJ2-1; D unclear. Germline V gene data show CDR1 as PRHDT and CDR2 as FYEKMQ (reference sequence). CDR3 length: 15 residues. The V gene lost 0 bases and the J gene lost 1 base, with 7 bases spanning the gap. The CDR3 spells CASSLGPASYNEQFF. The CDR3 DNA sequence: TGTGCCAGCAGCTTAGGACCTGCGTCCTACAATGAGCAGTTCTTC.